Each of the 29 T cell receptor beta chains below was sequenced from the same sample in a study of cytomegalovirus exposure and HLA in healthy donors. A multiplex PCR was run with 60 Vbeta primers and 13 Jbeta primers. Using immunoSEQ multiplex PCR, the repertoire was profiled, and TCRdb retains in-frame clones only, with some absent. The profile covers tens of thousands of clones, with about 60% appearing a single time and more than 10% taken by the ten largest. Sample: PBMCs. The receptors come from a man between 60 and 75 years old in good health and CMV-seropositive.

The genes are TRBV4-2 and TRBJ2-1; D may be TRBD1 (5 bases). Germline V gene data show CDR1 as LGHNA and CDR2 as YNFKEQ. Trimming left V 3 bases short and J 5 bases short, with 29 bases between. CDR3 size: 20 residues. The DNA for the CDR3 is TGTGCCAGCAGCCACCAGACAGAGAGTATCTTCATGGGTGGGAACAATGAGCAGTTCTTC. Protein: CASSHQTESIFMGGNNEQFF.

V gene TRBV10-2 combines with J gene TRBJ2-1; 7 bases match TRBD2. Trimming at V came to 8 bases and at J to 9 bases, leaving 7 bases not matched to a gene. The CDR3 is made up of 12 amino acids. Germline CDR1 is WSHSY and CDR2 is SAAADI. The CDR3 sequence: CASGIAGVEQFF. In nucleotides, the CDR3 is TGCGCCAGCGGGATAGCGGGCGTTGAGCAGTTCTTC.

This clone came up once. This sequence joins TRBV5-4 and TRBJ1-2; weak D call: TRBD1 (5 bases). This CDR3 spans 14 amino acids. V lost 4 bases to trimming and J lost 6 bases, with 16 bases between them. The germline V gene encodes CDR1 SGHNT and CDR2 YYREEE (reference sequence). The CDR3 is CASSPRQGLHGYTF. CDR3 in DNA: TGTGCCAGCAGCCCCCGGCAGGGTCTTCATGGCTACACCTTC.

The chain is built from TRBV5-8 and TRBJ2-2; possible D gene TRBD2, 5 bases. The ends were cut back, 0 bases at V and 2 bases at J, with 8 bases in the middle. The V gene's germline CDR1 is SGHTS and CDR2 YDEGEE. This CDR3 spans 15 amino acids. CDR3 protein: CASSLVGSNTGELFF. In DNA, the CDR3 is TGTGCCAGCAGCTTGGTTGGGAGCAACACCGGGGAGCTGTTTTTT.

The chain couples TRBV4-3 to TRBJ2-3; D may be TRBD2 (5 bases). The CDR3 loop spans 16 amino acids. CDR1 is LGHNA, CDR2 YSLEER, per germline. Trimming cost V 4 bases and J 2 bases, with 16 bases left between them. CDR3 region: CASSLRAESYTDTQYF. Written as DNA, the CDR3 is TGCGCCAGCAGCCTCCGAGCGGAAAGTTACACAGATACGCAGTATTTT.

This clone was detected a few times. The rearrangement links TRBV4-3 to TRBJ1-1; 8 nucleotides line up with TRBD1. Germline CDR1 LGHNA, CDR2 YSLEER. The CDR3 contains 15 residues. V was pared by 3 bases and J by 3 bases, with 6 bases of the junction left unmatched. Written as DNA, the CDR3 is TGCGCCAGCAGCCAGACAGGGGCAGGATACACTGAAGCTTTCTTT. This codes for CASSQTGAGYTEAFF.

The chain has TRBV11-2 and TRBJ2-7, with D possibly being TRBD2 (5 bases). The CDR3 extends over 14 amino acids. Trimming left V 7 bases short and J 2 bases short, with 15 bases between. CDR1 is SGHAT, CDR2 FQNNGV, per germline. The CDR3 sequence: CASTLDSNPYEQYF. DNA of the CDR3: TGTGCCAGCACCTTGGACTCGAACCCCTACGAGCAGTACTTC.

This clone was seen only a few times. The chain couples TRBV28 to TRBJ1-3; D is perhaps TRBD1 (6 bases). Trimming pared 4 bases from V and 4 bases from J, leaving 11 bases between. CDR1 and CDR2 (germline): MDHEN, SYDVKM. The CDR3 contains 14 residues. CDR3 sequence: CASSSRTEGNTIYF. The CDR3 region has the DNA TGTGCCAGCAGTTCCCGGACAGAGGGAAACACCATATATTTT.

CDR3 nucleotide sequence: TGTGCCAGCAGTTTATGGGCTGCAGATACGCAGTATTTT. It codes for CASSLWAADTQYF. V and J are TRBV27 and TRBJ2-3; no firm D call. Per germline, CDR1 MNHEY and CDR2 SMNVEV (reference sequence). The CDR3 has 13 amino acids. Trimming left V 1 base short and J 4 bases short, with 6 bases between.

This chain links TRBV29-1 with TRBJ1-2, with 10 bases identical to TRBD1. The CDR3 runs to 13 residues. Germline CDR1 is SQVTM and CDR2 is ANQGSEA. V lost 6 bases, J lost 5 bases, and 6 bases stayed unmatched. The CDR3 region is CSVTGGLGYGYTF. The CDR3 region has the DNA TGCAGCGTGACAGGGGGCTTAGGGTATGGCTACACCTTC.

The V and J genes are TRBV19 and TRBJ1-5, with 10 nucleotides matching TRBD1. The CDR3 contains 20 residues. V lost 6 bases and J lost 12; bases outside the gene matches: 29. The germline gives CDR1 LNHDA, CDR2 SQIVND (reference sequence). The CDR3 loop is CASRQSGQGDGTSLLRGQHF. In DNA form, the CDR3 reads TGTGCCAGTAGGCAGTCCGGACAGGGGGATGGCACTAGTCTTTTAAGGGGCCAGCATTTT.

This clone was picked up one time. The chain is built from TRBV5-6 and TRBJ2-3; D might be TRBD2 (6 bases). V was pared by 4 bases and J by 5 bases, with 23 bases between. The CDR3 runs 17 residues. Germline CDR1 SGHDT, CDR2 YYEEEE. The DNA of the CDR3 is TGTGCCAGCAGCCCCGCTGGATTTTGGCAGGAGGGAGATACGCAGTATTTT. It yields the protein CASSPAGFWQEGDTQYF. The full variable domain, with the rest looked up from reference TRBV5-6 and TRBJ2-3, is DAGVTQSPTHLIKTRGQQVTLRCSPKSGHDTVSWYQQALGQGPQFIFQYYEEEERQRGNFPDRFSGHQFPNYSSELNVNALLLGDSALYLCASSPAGFWQEGDTQYFGPGTRLTVL.

There are a few counts of this clone. The chain carries TRBV4-1 and TRBJ2-1; tentatively, D is TRBD2 (6 bases). The CDR3 loop spans 13 amino acids. The germline V and J ends were trimmed by 1 base and 10 bases, with 11 bases remaining between them. The V gene's germline CDR1 is MGHRA and CDR2 YSYEKL. The CDR3 loop is CASSQVPGVEQFF. The CDR3 DNA is TGCGCCAGCAGCCAAGTCCCGGGAGTCGAGCAGTTCTTC.

The CDR3 region is CASSASGGTYNEQFF. In DNA, the CDR3 is TGTGCCAGCAGCGCTAGCGGGGGAACCTACAATGAGCAGTTCTTC. The chain links TRBV9 to TRBJ2-1; 10 nucleotides agree with TRBD2. Germline trimming cut 3 bases from V and 2 bases from J; bases unmatched to any gene: 2. The CDR3 contains 15 residues. The V gene's germline CDR1 is SGDLS and CDR2 YYNGEE. Filled out from reference TRBV9 and TRBJ2-1, the complete variable domain reads DSGVTQTPKHLITATGQRVTLRCSPRSGDLSVYWYQQSLDQGLQFLIQYYNGEERAKGNILERFSAQQFPDLHSELNLSSLELGDSALYFCASSASGGTYNEQFFGPGTRLTVL.

The J gene is TRBJ1-1, the V gene TRBV28, with 8 bases that match TRBD1. V lost 0 bases, J lost 0 bases, and 3 bases stayed unmatched. The CDR3 runs to 16 residues. Germline CDR1 is MDHEN and CDR2 is SYDVKM. CDR3: CASSLWTGAMNTEAFF. CDR3 nucleotide sequence: TGTGCCAGCAGTTTATGGACAGGGGCGATGAACACTGAAGCTTTCTTT.

This sequence joins TRBV6-5 and TRBJ1-2; the match to TRBD1 covers 7 bases. This CDR3 has 13 residues. V dropped 10 bases and J dropped 6; count of bases not matched to a gene: 11. Per the germline V gene, CDR1 is MNHEY and CDR2 is SVGAGI. CDR3 DNA: TGTGCCACGAGGGCGGATCAGGGGGATGGCTACACCTTC. Its protein is CATRADQGDGYTF.

The V gene is TRBV10-3, the J gene TRBJ1-5; 9 bases fit TRBD1. Germline lookup yields CDR1 ENHRY and CDR2 SYGVKD. This CDR3 region has 16 residues. Unmatched junction bases numbered 5, after V lost 4 bases and J lost 1 base. The CDR3 DNA sequence: TGTGCCATCAGTGCGGGACAGGGTTCGAGCAATCAGCCCCAGCATTTT. It translates to CAISAGQGSSNQPQHF.

The chain uses TRBV21-1 and TRBJ1-1; TRBD1, the table's D call, lacks a check against the DNA. TRBV21-1 is reported as a pseudogene. The CDR3 extends over 19 amino acids. In DNA form, the CDR3 reads TGTGCCAGCAGCAAAGCCCCGGCCCGACGACAGGGATTGAACACTGAAGCTTTCTTT. Protein: CASSKAPARRQGLNTEAFF.

The CDR3 region is CASSLTGINQPQHF. The CDR3 DNA sequence: TGTGCCAGCAGCTTGACAGGAATCAATCAGCCCCAGCATTTT. This sequence joins TRBV2 and TRBJ1-5; TRBD1 might be the D (6 bases). Per germline, CDR1 SNHLY and CDR2 FYNNEI. The CDR3 totals 14 residues. Trimming took off 6 bases at V and 3 bases at J, with 12 bases between the two ends.

The gene calls are TRBV2 and TRBJ1-2, with 8 bases matching TRBD1. The germline V gene has CDR1 SNHLY and CDR2 FYNNEI. The CDR3 contains 12 residues. Unmatched junction bases numbered 3, after V lost 6 bases and J lost 6 bases. The CDR3 spells CASRETGDGYTF. The CDR3 coding sequence is TGTGCCAGCAGAGAGACAGGGGATGGCTACACCTTC.

This chain links TRBV29-1 with TRBJ1-1, with 7 bases aligning to TRBD1. The V gene's germline CDR1 is SQVTM and CDR2 ANQGSEA. The CDR3 has 13 residues. With V trimmed by 5 bases and J by 3 bases, 6 bases remained unmatched. The CDR3, as DNA: TGCAGCGTTTCGACAGGGATGGACACTGAAGCTTTCTTT. This sequence encodes CSVSTGMDTEAFF.

This rearrangement joins TRBV5-1 to TRBJ2-7, with D unresolved. Between the trimmed V and J ends, which lost 1 base and 7 bases, there was a span of 15 bases. Germline CDR1 and CDR2: SGHRS and YFSETQ. The CDR3 has 14 residues. Written as DNA, the CDR3 is TGCGCCAGCAGCTTGACTTCCCCGAATTGGGAGCAGTACTTC. Its protein is CASSLTSPNWEQYF.

The genes are TRBV5-6 and TRBJ2-7; no reliable D call. Germline loops: CDR1 SGHDT, CDR2 YYEEEE. V lost 4 bases to trimming and J lost 3 bases, with 5 bases between them. This CDR3 spans 11 amino acids. DNA for the CDR3: TGTGCCAGCAGCGGGCTCTACGAGCAGTACTTC. Its translation: CASSGLYEQYF.

V is TRBV2 and J is TRBJ2-1, with TRBD2 identical over 10 bases. Unmatched junction bases numbered 7, after V lost 5 bases and J lost 6 bases. Per the germline V gene, CDR1 is SNHLY and CDR2 is FYNNEI. This CDR3 region has 15 residues. The CDR3 DNA is TGTGCCAGCAGTCTCTTAGCGGGAGGTCTCAATGAGCAGTTCTTC. Its translation: CASSLLAGGLNEQFF.

The chain recombines TRBV5-6 with TRBJ2-3, with TRBD2 matching over 7 bases. The CDR3 runs 13 residues. The germline V gene encodes CDR1 SGHDT and CDR2 YYEEEE. The V and J ends lost 4 bases and 4 bases, in that order; junction bases with no gene match: 3. CDR3 loop: CASSPTSADTQYF. In nucleotides, the CDR3 is TGTGCCAGCAGCCCAACTAGCGCAGATACGCAGTATTTT.

The chain couples TRBV29-1 to TRBJ2-1, with 15 bases fitting TRBD2. This CDR3 comprises 14 residues. The germline V gene encodes CDR1 SQVTM and CDR2 ANQGSEA. The trim removed 7 bases at V and 7 bases at J, leaving 5 bases unmatched. CDR3 protein: CSGTGTSGRNEQFF. The CDR3 DNA follows: TGCAGCGGGACCGGGACTAGCGGGAGGAATGAGCAGTTCTTC.

This chain connects TRBV5-4 to TRBJ1-1; 9 bases match TRBD1. The CDR3 runs 13 residues. Germline trimming cut 0 bases from V and 8 bases from J; bases unmatched to any gene: 2. In germline, CDR1 is SGHNT, CDR2 YYREEE (reference sequence). CDR3 DNA: TGTGCCAGCAGCTTGGGGGGGACAGGGGAAGCTTTCTTT. It encodes CASSLGGTGEAFF. Supplemented by reference TRBV5-4 and TRBJ1-1, the full variable domain reads ETGVTQSPTHLIKTRGQQVTLRCSSQSGHNTVSWYQQALGQGPQFIFQYYREEENGRGNFPPRFSGLQFPNYSSELNVNALELDDSALYLCASSLGGTGEAFFGQGTRLTVV.

The V and J genes are TRBV7-3 and TRBJ2-3, with D maybe TRBD2 (7 bases). The CDR3 covers 14 residues. V was trimmed by 8 bases and J by 5 bases, leaving 17 bases between them. Germline V lookup: CDR1 SGHTA, CDR2 FQGTGA. CDR3 in DNA: TGTGCCAGCGCTGGGGGGGCAGGGCGAGATACGCAGTATTTT. Its protein product is CASAGGAGRDTQYF.

The J gene is TRBJ1-1, the V gene TRBV6-5, with a weak D call TRBD1 (6 bases). This CDR3 region has 14 residues. CDR1 and CDR2 (germline): MNHEY, SVGAGI. V was trimmed by 0 bases and J by 3 bases, leaving 8 bases between them. The CDR3 DNA follows: TGTGCCAGCAGTTACTCGACAGGTGACACTGAAGCTTTCTTT. Encoded protein: CASSYSTGDTEAFF.